This TCR beta chain came from a study of blood T cell repertoires in COVID-19. TCRdb's copy holds only in-frame clones and misses some; the assay was immunoSEQ multiplex PCR. The sample carries about 87,000 clones, approximately 85% recorded once. Notes on this clone: At the DNA level, this CDR3 is encoded by other sequences in the same sample as well.

The length of the CDR3 is 14 residues. Unmatched junction bases numbered 3, after V lost 4 bases and J lost 7 bases. The germline gives CDR1 SGHTA, CDR2 FQGTGA. The receptor comes from a woman of 80 years or more with COVID-19, enrolled during active disease. V and J are TRBV7-3 and TRBJ2-1, with TRBD2 matching over 11 bases. What was sequenced was peripheral blood. Written as DNA, the CDR3 is TGTGCCAGCAGCTCAAGGACTAGCGGGAATGAGCAGTTCTTC. Translating gives CASSSRTSGNEQFF.